A selection of T cell receptor beta chains follows, all from one sample in a study of shared clonotypes between healthy human individuals. The repertoire was sequenced with immunoSEQ multiplex PCR; TCRdb's copy has only in-frame clones and lacks some. The sample has roughly 2,500,000 clones, approximately 93% seen once. The sequencing input was naive CD4+ T cells from PBMCs. Every receptor here comes from a man younger than 30 in good health. Some clones in this sample may be carry-over from other donors' samples. CDR3s include the opening cysteine and the closing phenylalanine or tryptophan. D genes are given only for firm matches. Expanded clones get a size class; other rows say once, few or many, or leave the size out.

j_gene | v_gene | abundance | d_gene | CDR3nt | CDR3aa
TRBJ1-2 | TRBV5-6 | NA | TRBD1 | TGTGCCAGCAGCTTGGGCAGGGGGTTGATTGGCTACACCTTC | CASSLGRGLIGYTF
TRBJ1-2 | TRBV2 | NA | TRBD1 | TGTGCCAGCAGCCCCGGGGGGACAGGGGTCGATGGCTACACCTTC | CASSPGGTGVDGYTF
TRBJ2-3 | TRBV12-5 | NA | NA | TGTGCTAGTGGTTTGGGCTACGGGCAGGGTACAGATACGCAGTATTTT | CASGLGYGQGTDTQYF
TRBJ1-3 | TRBV13 | NA | NA | TGTGCCAGCAGCTTAGGAATCCTCAAGGCAAACACCATATATTTT | CASSLGILKANTIYF
TRBJ1-2 | TRBV19 | NA | NA | TGTGCCAGCCTGGGGGTGGACTATGGCTACACCTTC | CASLGVDYGYTF
TRBJ1-5 | TRBV10-3 | NA | TRBD1 | TGTGCCATCAGTCCTCAGGGGGAGGCGAGCAATCAGCCCCAGCATTTT | CAISPQGEASNQPQHF
TRBJ2-7 | TRBV6-1 | NA | NA | TGTGCCAGCAGTGGAAGCAGGGAGTCGCAGTACTTC | CASSGSRESQYF
TRBJ2-7 | TRBV28 | NA | NA | TGTGCCAGCAGTTCATTGACCCTGGGAAGCTCCTACGAGCAGTACTTC | CASSSLTLGSSYEQYF
TRBJ2-5 | TRBV5-6 | NA | NA | TGTGCCAGCAGCTCTCCGAGCAGGGGCAAAGAGACCCAGTACTTC | CASSSPSRGKETQYF
TRBJ1-4 | TRBV10-3 | NA | NA | TGTGCCATCAGTTCAGCAGAACAAGGGGGTGAAAAACTGTTTTTT | CAISSAEQGGEKLFF
TRBJ1-2 | TRBV27 | NA | TRBD1 | TGTGCCAGCAGTTTATCGGACAGGGGTCGCCCATATGGCTACACCTTC | CASSLSDRGRPYGYTF
TRBJ1-1 | TRBV5-1 | few | TRBD1 | TGCGCCAGCAGCGACAGGGTTTACACTGAAGCTTTCTTT | CASSDRVYTEAFF